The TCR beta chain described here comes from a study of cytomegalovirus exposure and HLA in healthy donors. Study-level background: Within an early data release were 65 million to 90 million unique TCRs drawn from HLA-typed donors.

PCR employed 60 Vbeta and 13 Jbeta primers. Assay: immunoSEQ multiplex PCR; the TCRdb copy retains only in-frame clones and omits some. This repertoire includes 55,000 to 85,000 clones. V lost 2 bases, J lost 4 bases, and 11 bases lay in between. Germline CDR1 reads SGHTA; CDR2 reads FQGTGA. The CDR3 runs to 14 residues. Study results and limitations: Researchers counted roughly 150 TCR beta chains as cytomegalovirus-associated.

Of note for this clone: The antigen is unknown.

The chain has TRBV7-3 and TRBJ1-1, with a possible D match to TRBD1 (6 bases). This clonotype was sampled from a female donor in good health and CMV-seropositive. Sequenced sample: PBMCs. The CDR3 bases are TGTGCCAGCAGCTTAGGGGGCCTGGGCACTGAAGCTTTCTTT. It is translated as CASSLGGLGTEAFF.